This passage covers 16 T cell receptor beta chains from one sample sequenced in a study of T cell changes during pregnancy in multiple sclerosis. Sequencing was performed with immunoSEQ multiplex PCR; in TCRdb, only in-frame clones are kept and a portion is missing. Among 83,000 or so clones listed, around 94% were seen once. This specimen was peripheral blood, taken after pregnancy. Receptors were obtained from a female donor in good health, enrolled as a control in a pregnancy study.

The chain links TRBV5-6 to TRBJ1-2, with 8 bases matching TRBD1. The CDR3 sequence is 15 residues long. The germline gives CDR1 SGHDT, CDR2 YYEEEE. J gave up 1 base and V 0 bases, and 2 bases lay outside the gene matches. DNA of the CDR3: TGTGCCAGCAGCTTGGGGACAGGGCGTAACTATGGCTACACCTTC. Residues: CASSLGTGRNYGYTF.

The count of this clone is one. The chain carries TRBV27 and TRBJ2-1, with a tentative D call TRBD2 (7 bases). Trimming removed 5 bases at V and 13 bases at J, with 15 bases between. The germline CDR1 and CDR2 sequences are MNHEY and SMNVEV (reference sequence). The CDR3 is 12 amino acids. The CDR3 sequence: CASSPEGGPQFF. In DNA, the CDR3 is TGTGCCAGCAGTCCTGAGGGGGGGCCCCAGTTCTTC.

The V and J genes are TRBV27 and TRBJ1-5, with D unresolved. The CDR3 is made up of 14 amino acids. Trimming took 2 bases from V and 4 from J, leaving 9 bases between them. The V gene's germline CDR1 is MNHEY and CDR2 SMNVEV (reference sequence). CDR3 sequence (DNA): TGTGCCAGCAGTTTAGGCAGTATGAATCAGCCCCAGCATTTT. Its protein product is CASSLGSMNQPQHF.

This chain links TRBV19 with TRBJ1-2; 8 bases map to TRBD1. Germline trimming cut 3 bases from V and 7 bases from J; bases unmatched to any gene: 7. This CDR3 comprises 14 residues. The germline CDR1 and CDR2 sequences are LNHDA and SQIVND (reference sequence). CDR3 loop: CASSISGQGSGYTF. The CDR3 DNA follows: TGTGCCAGTAGTATTTCCGGACAGGGAAGTGGCTACACCTTC.

This clone was counted a single time. The chain employs TRBV15 and TRBJ1-2; a possible D gene is TRBD1 (5 bases). The germline V and J ends were trimmed by 4 bases and 2 bases, with 8 bases remaining between them. This CDR3 is built from 13 residues. In germline, CDR1 is LNHNV, CDR2 YYDKDF (reference sequence). The CDR3 here is CATSTGKNYGYTF. In nucleotides, the CDR3 is TGTGCCACCAGCACAGGGAAGAACTATGGCTACACCTTC.

The gene calls are TRBV6-5 and TRBJ2-1; possibly TRBD2 for D (6 bases). The CDR3 has 13 amino acids. The V and J ends lost 9 bases and 1 base respectively, with 10 bases between them. Germline-derived CDR1 and CDR2 are MNHEY and SVGAGI. The DNA of the CDR3 is TGTGCCAGGATGGGGGGATCCTACAATGAGCAGTTCTTC. As protein: CARMGGSYNEQFF.

The chain employs TRBV19 and TRBJ1-4, with TRBD1 matching over 8 bases. This CDR3 has 14 residues. From germline, CDR1 is LNHDA and CDR2 SQIVND (reference sequence). V gave up 9 bases and J gave up 2 bases; unmatched junction bases: 5. The CDR3 loop reads CASNTGGTNEKLFF. CDR3 bases: TGTGCCAGCAATACAGGGGGGACTAATGAAAAACTGTTTTTT.

The chain carries TRBV5-1 and TRBJ1-3; a possible D gene is TRBD1 (5 bases). Germline CDR1 SGHRS, CDR2 YFSETQ. Trimming took off 2 bases at V and 1 base at J, with 7 bases between the two ends. The CDR3 is 14 amino acids. The CDR3, as DNA: TGCGCCAGCAGCTTCCAGGGTTCTGGAAACACCATATATTTT. Translated: CASSFQGSGNTIYF.

This sequence joins TRBV6-5 and TRBJ2-1, with D tentatively TRBD2 (5 bases). There are 13 residues in the CDR3. Trimming stripped 2 bases from V and 5 bases from J, with 7 bases between. Germline CDR1 reads MNHEY; CDR2 reads SVGAGI. In nucleotides, the CDR3 is TGTGCCAGCAGTTACAACGGGGACAATGAGCAGTTCTTC. This encodes CASSYNGDNEQFF.

The V gene is TRBV5-1, the J gene TRBJ1-3, with D possibly TRBD1 on 5 matching bases. V was cut by 0 bases and J by 5 bases, with 9 bases left in between. CDR1 and CDR2 from the germline V gene are SGHRS and YFSETQ. The CDR3 consists of 14 residues. As DNA, the CDR3 is TGCGCCAGCAGCTTGGGGACAATTAGAAACACCATATATTTT. Its translation: CASSLGTIRNTIYF.

The chain is built from TRBV19 and TRBJ2-3; a possible D gene is TRBD2 (6 bases). Germline V gene data show CDR1 as LNHDA and CDR2 as SQIVND (reference sequence). This CDR3 is 18 amino acids long. V gave up 0 bases and J gave up 7 bases, with 23 bases separating them. CDR3 sequence (DNA): TGTGCCAGTAGTATAGAGTTGGAGGGCGGCACCGTCAGGTATACGCAGTATTTT. It translates to CASSIELEGGTVRYTQYF. The full variable domain, its missing parts supplied by reference TRBV19 and TRBJ2-3, is DGGITQSPKYLFRKEGQNVTLSCEQNLNHDAMYWYRQDPGQGLRLIYYSQIVNDFQKGDIAEGYSVSREKKESFPLTVTSAQKNPTAFYLCASSIELEGGTVRYTQYFGPGTRLTVL.

This chain joins TRBV5-4 and TRBJ2-3; D is perhaps TRBD1 (6 bases). The germline gives CDR1 SGHNT, CDR2 YYREEE (reference sequence). This CDR3 spans 15 amino acids. The ends were cut back, 0 bases at V and 0 bases at J, with 8 bases in the middle. CDR3 residues: CASSLVDRSTDTQYF. The CDR3 coding sequence is TGTGCCAGCAGCTTGGTGGACAGAAGCACAGATACGCAGTATTTT.

In this sample, this clone turned up once. The chain employs TRBV6-5 and TRBJ2-5, with 9 bases matching TRBD2. In germline, CDR1 is MNHEY, CDR2 SVGAGI. This CDR3 contains 15 residues. V was clipped by 7 bases and J by 5 bases; unmatched bases: 11. CDR3 in DNA: TGTGCCAGCAATCAGGGACTAGCTGGGAGGGAGACCCAGTACTTC. Encoded protein: CASNQGLAGRETQYF.

The chain combines TRBV2 with TRBJ2-6, with unresolved D. The CDR3 totals 15 residues. The ends were cut back, 8 bases at V and 2 bases at J, with 13 bases in the middle. From germline, CDR1 is SNHLY and CDR2 FYNNEI. This CDR3 is CASGPDLAGANVLTF. CDR3 bases: TGTGCCAGCGGCCCAGATCTAGCTGGGGCCAACGTCCTGACTTTC.

The V gene is TRBV7-2, the J gene TRBJ2-7; the D gene is possibly TRBD2 (5 bases). V lost 4 bases, J lost 3 bases, and 10 bases lay in between. The CDR3 consists of 13 residues. Germline V lookup: CDR1 SGHTA, CDR2 FQGNSA. CDR3 in DNA: TGTGCCAGCAGCTACACTAGTTTCTACGAGCAGTACTTC. Translated, it gives CASSYTSFYEQYF.

The chain is built from TRBV11-2 and TRBJ2-7, with TRBD1 identical over 8 bases. This CDR3 has 16 amino acids. Germline values: CDR1 SGHAT, CDR2 FQNNGV. Trimming removed 4 bases from V and 5 bases from J; junction bases left unmatched: 13. The CDR3 DNA follows: TGTGCCAGCAGCTCCGAGGTCAGGGGGCGCTTTAACGAGCAGTACTTC. This gives the protein CASSSEVRGRFNEQYF.